These 21 T cell receptor beta chains share one sample of origin, sequenced in a study of post-analysis software for immune sequencing data. General study results and limits: When patients were compared with controls, five TRBV segments were more frequent, TRBV5-6, TRBV5-1 and TRBV20-1 among them.

Unique molecular identifiers had been added to the TCR beta cDNA libraries. Via MiXCR, TCRdb re-called the PCR reads, giving one row per CDR3 protein. In the table there are hundreds of thousands of distinct CDR3 sequences, just over 35% of which are singletons. Their cognate antigens are unknown. Sample: blood. The receptor source for this set is a girl aged 5 to 17 with multiple sclerosis.

The V and J genes are TRBV5-1 and TRBJ2-5, with unresolved D. The CDR3 runs 14 residues. The germline gives CDR1 SGHRS, CDR2 YFSETQ. The ends were cut back, 2 bases at V and 0 bases at J, with 8 bases in the middle. The CDR3 here is CASSFAGYQETQYF. CDR3 DNA: TGCGCCAGCAGCTTTGCAGGATACCAAGAGACCCAGTACTTC. Together with reference TRBV5-1 and TRBJ2-5, the CDR3 gives the full variable domain: KAGVTQTPRYLIKTRGQQVTLSCSPISGHRSVSWYQQTPGQGLQFLFEYFSETQRNKGNFPGRFSGRQFSNSRSEMNVSTLELGDSALYLCASSFAGYQETQYFGPGTRLLVL.

This clonotype was seen ten or more times. Its ends do not fully match the called genes, so a read error is possible. The V gene is TRBV29-1, the J gene TRBJ1-6; D is perhaps TRBD1 (6 bases). CDR1 and CDR2 from the germline V gene are SQVTM and ANQGSEA. The length of the CDR3 is 13 residues. The CDR3 DNA reads TGCAGCGTTGGGACAGAGTATAATTCACCCCCCCACTTT. Translating gives CSVGTEYNSPPHF.

A note on this clonotype: This may be a read error, as it is one base from a much larger clone. J is TRBJ2-1 and V is TRBV28; D gene uncertain. CDR3 length: 14 amino acids. Germline V CDR1 and CDR2: MDHEN, SYDVKM. CDR3 loop: CASRLLGSYNEQFF. DNA of the CDR3: TGTGCCAGCAGGTTATTGGGGTCCTACAATGAGCAGTTCTTC.

Details on this clonotype: The junction departs from the called germline gene at one end, perhaps through a read error. The chain is built from TRBV7-2 and TRBJ2-4; TRBD1 might be the D (6 bases). Per germline, CDR1 SGHTA and CDR2 FQGNSA. The CDR3 loop spans 13 amino acids. The CDR3 region has the DNA TGTGCCAGCGGCTTAGGGGGCAAAAACATTCAGTACTTC. It specifies CASGLGGKNIQYF.

This clonotype has ten or more counts. V is TRBV27 and J is TRBJ2-5, with 10 bases lining up with TRBD1. Germline values: CDR1 MNHEY, CDR2 SMNVEV (reference sequence). The V and J ends lost 3 bases and 5 bases, in that order; junction bases with no gene match: 6. This CDR3 comprises 15 residues. The CDR3 region is CASSLGTGEVETQYF. The CDR3 region has the DNA TGTGCCAGCAGTTTGGGGACAGGGGAAGTGGAGACCCAGTACTTC.

A single count supports this clonotype. Since a much larger clone is just one base distant, this may be a read error. The V gene is TRBV2, the J gene TRBJ2-7, with TRBD1 matching over 8 bases. The end of the DNA fits TRBJ2-5 better, so the J call may be wrong. CDR3 length: 13 residues. In germline, CDR1 is SNHLY, CDR2 FYNNEI. CDR3 amino acids: CTSSLGQGKTQYF. The CDR3 DNA follows: TGTACCAGCAGCCTCGGACAGGGCAAGACCCAGTACTTC.

This chain uses TRBV29-1 with TRBJ2-7, with 9 positions matching TRBD2. The CDR3 is made up of 13 amino acids. The V gene end was trimmed by 6 bases and the J gene end by 1 base; junction bases not matched to a gene: 4. Per germline, CDR1 SQVTM and CDR2 ANQGSEA. Written as DNA, the CDR3 is TGCAGCGTCATGGGACTAGCATCCTACGAGCAGTACTTC. Translating gives CSVMGLASYEQYF.

In this sample, this clonotype turned up many times. This rearrangement joins TRBV5-1 to TRBJ1-2; no clear D gene. V shed 7 bases and J shed 0 bases, with 13 bases lying between them. This CDR3 has 14 amino acids. Germline CDR1 SGHRS, CDR2 YFSETQ. The CDR3 nucleotides are TGCGCCAGCGAAGATGGGATAACTAACTATGGCTACACCTTC. Residues: CASEDGITNYGYTF.

A remark on this clonotype: Relative to the germline gene, one junction end is altered; a read error may explain this. This chain connects TRBV5-1 to TRBJ2-3, with TRBD2 as a possible D gene (6 bases). The CDR3 consists of 15 residues. CDR1 is SGHRS and CDR2 is YFSETQ in the germline V gene. This chain's CDR3 is CAGSSGPGVTDTQYF. For the CDR3, the DNA is TGCGCCGGCAGCTCGGGACCGGGGGTCACAGATACGCAGTATTTT.

CDR3 in DNA: TGTGCCAGCAGTTGGGGGGAACCCTACAATGAGCAGTTCTTC. Protein product: CASSWGEPYNEQFF. The J gene is TRBJ2-1, the V gene TRBV28; TRBD2 might be the D (6 bases). The V end was cut by 4 bases, the J end by 2 bases, with 9 bases between. CDR1 MDHEN and CDR2 SYDVKM come from the germline V gene. The CDR3 runs 14 residues.

This clonotype has more than one count but fewer than ten. A much bigger clone sits one base away, suggesting this may be a read error. The rearrangement links TRBV12-3 or TRBV12-4 to TRBJ2-3, with no clear D. There are 14 residues in the CDR3. Here the CDR3 reads CASRSPTRTDTRYF. The CDR3 DNA reads TGTGCCAGCAGAAGTCCGACCCGCACAGATACGCGGTATTTT.

This clonotype was counted many times. The rearrangement uses TRBV29-1 and TRBJ1-2, with 7 bases that match TRBD1. The trim removed 5 bases at V and 4 bases at J, leaving 4 bases unmatched. The CDR3 runs to 12 residues. In germline, CDR1 is SQVTM, CDR2 ANQGSEA. The CDR3, as DNA: TGCAGCGTTAGGGACAGTCGCTATGGCTACACCTTC. Its protein product is CSVRDSRYGYTF. Drawing the rest from reference TRBV29-1 and TRBJ1-2, the complete variable domain is SAVISQKPSRDICQRGTSLTIQCQVDSQVTMMFWYRQQPGQSLTLIATANQGSEATYESGFVIDKFPISRPNLTFSTLTVSNMSPEDSSIYLCSVRDSRYGYTFGSGTRLTVV.

This clonotype was counted many times. The chain recombines TRBV5-1 with TRBJ2-7; 7 positions agree with TRBD1. Germline CDR1 SGHRS, CDR2 YFSETQ. This CDR3 is built from 14 residues. Germline trimming cut 4 bases from V and 5 bases from J; bases unmatched to any gene: 9. CDR3 DNA: TGCGCCAGCAGCCGGGACAGCCCCTCGGACGAGCAGTACTTC. Protein: CASSRDSPSDEQYF.

Comments on this clonotype: A much larger clonotype is one base distant, so this may be a read error. V usage is TRBV12-3 or TRBV12-4 and J usage is TRBJ1-5, with D unresolved. Trimming removed 5 bases at V and 2 bases at J, with 16 bases between. The CDR3 has 16 residues. The CDR3 region is CASSPKVGEGNQPQHF. As DNA, the CDR3 is TGTGCCAGCAGTCCTAAGGTTGGAGAAGGCAATCAGCCCCAGCATTTT.

A few counts support this clonotype. The J gene is TRBJ1-5, the V gene TRBV20-1; D is perhaps TRBD1 (6 bases). Deletions cut 3 bases from V and 3 bases from J, with 12 bases between. Germline CDR1 is DFQATT and CDR2 is SNEGSKA (reference sequence). This CDR3 has 14 residues. CDR3: CSASIGTYNQPQHF. In nucleotides, the CDR3 is TGCAGTGCTAGTATAGGGACATACAATCAGCCCCAGCATTTT.

The sample holds many counts of this clonotype. This rearrangement joins TRBV6-1 to TRBJ1-5; D not certain. CDR1 is MNHNS and CDR2 is SASEGT in the germline V gene. Trimming removed 10 bases from V and 4 bases from J, with 14 bases in between. The CDR3 is 13 residues long. The CDR3 loop reads CATHRSGNQPQHF. As DNA, the CDR3 is TGTGCCACCCACCGGAGCGGTAATCAGCCCCAGCATTTT.

V usage is TRBV5-8 and J usage is TRBJ2-3, with D perhaps being TRBD1 or TRBD2 (6 bases each). The CDR3 runs 14 residues. Germline V gene sequence: CDR1 SGHTS, CDR2 YDEGEE. V was shortened by 1 base and J by 7 bases, with 13 bases between the two germline ends. The CDR3, as DNA: TGTGCCAGCAGCTTGATGGGGGGCGCAAATACGCAGTATTTT. The encoded protein is CASSLMGGANTQYF.

Notes on this clonotype: One base away lies a much larger clone, so this may be a sequencing read error. This chain connects TRBV12-3 or TRBV12-4 to TRBJ2-7, with 9 bases matching TRBD1. The CDR3 consists of 14 residues. V was clipped by 1 base and J by 5 bases; unmatched bases: 3. DNA for the CDR3: TGTGCCAGCAGTTTAGGGACAGGGGTCCACGAGCAGTACTTC. Translation gives CASSLGTGVHEQYF.

The table lists this clonotype with many counts. The V call is TRBV7-2, the J call TRBJ2-5; 8 bases line up with TRBD2. The CDR3 spans 15 residues. The junction had 7 bases not matched to a gene; V was cut back by 1 base and J by 6 bases. Germline V lookup: CDR1 SGHTA, CDR2 FQGNSA. The CDR3 reads CASSLDSGGTKTQYF. The CDR3 DNA sequence: TGTGCCAGCAGCTTAGACTCGGGGGGGACAAAGACCCAGTACTTC.

As for this clonotype: This could be a read error, since a much larger clone is one nucleotide away. V gene TRBV9 combines with J gene TRBJ2-7; TRBD2 matches at 10 bases. This CDR3 is built from 16 residues. V was pared by 2 bases and J by 7 bases, with 12 bases of the junction left unmatched. Germline CDR1 reads SGDLS; CDR2 reads YYNGEE. The CDR3 spells CASSVRLAGGYNEQYF. The DNA of the CDR3 is TGTGCCAGCAGCGTCCGACTAGCGGGTGGGTACAATGAGCAGTACTTC.

This clonotype was observed a handful of times. V gene TRBV6-5 combines with J gene TRBJ2-7, with 9 bases fitting TRBD2. The germline gives CDR1 MNHEY, CDR2 SVGAGI. J was trimmed by 2 bases and V by 1 base; bases with no gene match: 3. The CDR3 extends over 15 amino acids. CDR3 in DNA: TGTGCCAGCAGTTACTGGGCTAGCGGGACCTACGAGCAGTACTTC. Residues: CASSYWASGTYEQYF.